This is a list of T cell receptor beta chains from one sample in a study of T cells in Graves' hyperthyroidism and ophthalmopathy. TCRdb recomputed calls from the multiplex PCR reads with MiXCR, one row per CDR3 protein. This sample has approximately 410,000 distinct CDR3 sequences, with over 12% found just once. Sequences were obtained from blood. Receptors were obtained from a man in his late teens or twenties with Graves' ophthalmopathy. The CDR3 runs from the conserved cysteine through the conserved F or W. The D gene is left open where the match is weak. Clone size appears in some rows only: once, few, many, or a class for an expanded clone.

clone_size: -
cdr3_length: 17
j_call: TRBJ2-1
d_call: TRBD2
v_call: TRBV12-3/TRBV12-4
cdr3_aa: CASSSPGLAGGGVEQFF
cdr3_nt: TGTGCCAGCAGTTCCCCGGGACTAGCGGGAGGAGGGGTTGAGCAGTTCTTC

clone_size: few
cdr3_length: 15
j_call: TRBJ2-3
d_call: -
v_call: TRBV9
cdr3_aa: CASSVGVQHTDTQYF
cdr3_nt: TGTGCCAGCAGCGTAGGGGTGCAGCACACAGATACGCAGTATTTT

clone_size: many
cdr3_length: 16
j_call: TRBJ2-5
d_call: TRBD2
v_call: TRBV11-2
cdr3_aa: CASSLVQRGDQETQYF
cdr3_nt: TGTGCCAGCAGCTTAGTCCAGCGGGGGGATCAAGAGACCCAGTACTTC

clone_size: many
cdr3_length: 12
j_call: TRBJ2-5
d_call: -
v_call: TRBV7-2
cdr3_aa: CASSSLGETQYF
cdr3_nt: TGTGCCAGCAGTTCCCTGGGGGAGACCCAGTACTTC

clone_size: many
cdr3_length: 16
j_call: TRBJ2-1
d_call: TRBD2
v_call: TRBV5-1
cdr3_aa: CASSTRLAPPYNEQFF
cdr3_nt: TGCGCCAGCAGCACCCGACTAGCCCCTCCTTACAATGAGCAGTTCTTC

clone_size: many
cdr3_length: 11
j_call: TRBJ2-5
d_call: -
v_call: TRBV10-3
cdr3_aa: CATQSGETQYF
cdr3_nt: TGTGCCACCCAATCCGGGGAGACCCAGTACTTC

clone_size: -
cdr3_length: 15
j_call: TRBJ1-5
d_call: -
v_call: TRBV19
cdr3_aa: CASSKSGLGNQPQHF
cdr3_nt: TGTGCCAGTAGCAAGTCAGGGCTTGGCAATCAGCCCCAGCATTTT

clone_size: many
cdr3_length: 14
j_call: TRBJ2-3
d_call: -
v_call: TRBV7-3
cdr3_aa: CASSSPGSTDTQYF
cdr3_nt: TGTGCCAGCAGCTCCCCTGGAAGCACAGATACGCAGTATTTT

clone_size: many
cdr3_length: 13
j_call: TRBJ1-5
d_call: -
v_call: TRBV12-3/TRBV12-4
cdr3_aa: CASSYLHDQPQHF
cdr3_nt: TGTGCCAGCAGCTATCTACACGATCAGCCCCAGCATTTT

clone_size: many
cdr3_length: 13
j_call: TRBJ1-2
d_call: -
v_call: TRBV7-6
cdr3_aa: CASSFGNNYGYTF
cdr3_nt: TGTGCCAGCAGCTTCGGCAACAACTATGGCTACACCTTC

clone_size: many
cdr3_length: 15
j_call: TRBJ2-7
d_call: TRBD1
v_call: TRBV24-1
cdr3_aa: CATSDADRGVGEQYF
cdr3_nt: TGTGCCACCAGTGATGCGGACAGGGGAGTAGGCGAGCAGTACTTC

clone_size: many
cdr3_length: 15
j_call: TRBJ1-1
d_call: TRBD1
v_call: TRBV20-1
cdr3_aa: CSASLLQGLNTEAFF
cdr3_nt: TGCAGTGCTAGCCTATTACAGGGGTTGAACACTGAAGCTTTCTTT

clone_size: many
cdr3_length: 15
j_call: TRBJ2-7
d_call: -
v_call: TRBV6-1
cdr3_aa: CASSRDLLVPYEQYF
cdr3_nt: TGTGCCAGCAGTCGGGACTTACTAGTCCCCTACGAGCAGTACTTC

clone_size: -
cdr3_length: 15
j_call: TRBJ2-7
d_call: -
v_call: TRBV2
cdr3_aa: CASSQTRGNRYEQYF
cdr3_nt: TGTGCCAGCAGCCAAACTAGGGGGAACCGGTACGAGCAGTACTTC

clone_size: many
cdr3_length: 15
j_call: TRBJ2-1
d_call: TRBD2
v_call: TRBV29-1
cdr3_aa: CSVAPGLAGGSEQFF
cdr3_nt: TGCAGCGTCGCACCAGGACTAGCGGGGGGGTCCGAGCAGTTCTTC

clone_size: -
cdr3_length: 16
j_call: TRBJ2-3
d_call: TRBD2
v_call: TRBV20-1
cdr3_aa: CSAPGLAGGSTDTQYF
cdr3_nt: TGCAGTGCTCCGGGACTAGCGGGAGGCAGCACAGATACGCAGTATTTT

clone_size: few
cdr3_length: 17
j_call: TRBJ2-7
d_call: TRBD2
v_call: TRBV9
cdr3_aa: CASSVSLAGGGTYEQYF
cdr3_nt: TGTGCCAGCAGCGTATCGCTAGCGGGGGGGGGGACCTACGAGCAGTACTTC

clone_size: many
cdr3_length: 19
j_call: TRBJ2-3
d_call: -
v_call: TRBV24-1
cdr3_aa: CATSDLSFQEESSTDTQYF
cdr3_nt: TGTGCCACCAGTGATTTGTCTTTCCAGGAGGAATCTAGCACAGATACGCAGTATTTT

clone_size: many
cdr3_length: 15
j_call: TRBJ2-5
d_call: TRBD2
v_call: TRBV5-1
cdr3_aa: CASSLGTSGFGTQYF
cdr3_nt: TGCGCCAGCAGCCTGGGGACTAGCGGGTTTGGGACCCAGTACTTC

clone_size: many
cdr3_length: 13
j_call: TRBJ2-7
d_call: -
v_call: TRBV18
cdr3_aa: CASSPASTYEQYF
cdr3_nt: TGTGCCAGCTCACCAGCTAGCACCTACGAGCAGTACTTC

clone_size: -
cdr3_length: 14
j_call: TRBJ1-6
d_call: TRBD1
v_call: TRBV12-3/TRBV12-4
cdr3_aa: CASSRQGANSPLHF
cdr3_nt: TGTGCCAGCAGCAGACAGGGAGCGAATTCACCCCTCCACTTT

clone_size: -
cdr3_length: 15
j_call: TRBJ2-7
d_call: -
v_call: TRBV27
cdr3_aa: CASSFVRGGPYEQYF
cdr3_nt: TGTGCCAGCAGTTTCGTTAGGGGGGGGCCCTACGAGCAGTACTTC

clone_size: -
cdr3_length: 15
j_call: TRBJ2-7
d_call: -
v_call: TRBV6-5
cdr3_aa: CASSYSWTSPHEQYF
cdr3_nt: TGTGCCAGCAGTTACAGTTGGACTTCCCCTCACGAGCAGTACTTC

clone_size: -
cdr3_length: 23
j_call: TRBJ2-3
d_call: -
v_call: TRBV5-1
cdr3_aa: CASSFYICSAPDSLAGGRDTQYF
cdr3_nt: -

clone_size: -
cdr3_length: 13
j_call: TRBJ2-1
d_call: -
v_call: TRBV4-1
cdr3_aa: CASSQANFGEQFF
cdr3_nt: TGCGCCAGCAGCCAGGCGAATTTTGGTGAGCAGTTCTTC

clone_size: -
cdr3_length: 13
j_call: TRBJ2-5
d_call: -
v_call: TRBV5-1
cdr3_aa: CASRPDVQETQYF
cdr3_nt: TGCGCCAGCAGACCGGACGTCCAAGAGACCCAGTACTTC

clone_size: many
cdr3_length: 16
j_call: TRBJ1-5
d_call: TRBD1
v_call: TRBV19
cdr3_aa: CASSATDREWDQPQHF
cdr3_nt: TGTGCCAGTAGTGCAACAGACAGGGAATGGGATCAGCCCCAGCATTTT

clone_size: -
cdr3_length: 14
j_call: TRBJ2-1
d_call: TRBD1
v_call: TRBV11-2
cdr3_aa: CASSWDREYNEQFF
cdr3_nt: TGTGCCAGCAGCTGGGACAGGGAATACAATGAGCAGTTCTTC

clone_size: few
cdr3_length: 13
j_call: TRBJ2-5
d_call: -
v_call: TRBV20-1
cdr3_aa: CSAEGWLQETQYF
cdr3_nt: TGCAGTGCGGAAGGATGGTTACAAGAGACCCAGTACTTC

clone_size: many
cdr3_length: 13
j_call: TRBJ1-1
d_call: -
v_call: TRBV18
cdr3_aa: CASSPQRNTEAFF
cdr3_nt: TGTGCCAGCTCACCCCAAAGGAACACTGAAGCTTTCTTT

clone_size: many
cdr3_length: 13
j_call: TRBJ2-7
d_call: -
v_call: TRBV6-1
cdr3_aa: CASSYGHFDEQYF
cdr3_nt: TGTGCCAGCAGTTACGGTCATTTCGACGAGCAGTACTTC

clone_size: -
cdr3_length: 16
j_call: TRBJ2-3
d_call: -
v_call: TRBV7-9
cdr3_aa: CASSLALGRARDTQYF
cdr3_nt: TGTGCCAGCAGCTTAGCTTTGGGCAGGGCGAGGGATACGCAGTATTTT